This is a list of T cell receptor beta chains from one sample in a study of cytomegalovirus exposure and HLA in healthy donors. Using immunoSEQ multiplex PCR, the repertoire was profiled, and TCRdb retains in-frame clones only, with some absent. Of about 170,000 clones listed, roughly 83% are singletons. The source material was PBMCs. Receptors were obtained from a boy aged 2 to 9 in good health and CMV-seronegative. Both conserved end residues are part of each CDR3.

V: TRBV5-1
J: TRBJ2-5
CDR3: CASSTVAGGETQYF

V: TRBV9
J: TRBJ2-5
CDR3: CASSVDLTTGGRETQYF

V: TRBV15
J: TRBJ2-1
CDR3: CATSAQGNEQFF

V: TRBV4-1
J: TRBJ1-2
CDR3: CASSQVGTGSYGYTF

V: TRBV7-9
J: TRBJ1-1
CDR3: CAQQGDTEAFF

V: TRBV11-1
J: TRBJ1-6
CDR3: CASSLDRGGGSPLHF

V: TRBV6-5
J: TRBJ2-7
CDR3: CASIGRDRGYEQYF

V: TRBV5-6
J: TRBJ2-3
CDR3: CASSLGTSFSDTQYF

V: TRBV5-4
J: TRBJ2-7
CDR3: CASSFHGTGGLEQYF

V: TRBV2
J: TRBJ2-1
CDR3: CASKTSGYNEQFF

V: TRBV5-1
J: TRBJ1-6
CDR3: CASSFRPTVNSPLHF

V: TRBV19
J: TRBJ2-3
CDR3: CAVRRQGSTDTQYF

V: TRBV7-9
J: TRBJ2-1
CDR3: CASSAPGTSGNEQFF

V: TRBV20-1
J: TRBJ2-7
CDR3: CSATGGYEQYF

V: TRBV29-1
J: TRBJ2-7
CDR3: CSVVGGRGLTYEQYF

V: TRBV19
J: TRBJ2-4
CDR3: CASSNREGGKNIQYF